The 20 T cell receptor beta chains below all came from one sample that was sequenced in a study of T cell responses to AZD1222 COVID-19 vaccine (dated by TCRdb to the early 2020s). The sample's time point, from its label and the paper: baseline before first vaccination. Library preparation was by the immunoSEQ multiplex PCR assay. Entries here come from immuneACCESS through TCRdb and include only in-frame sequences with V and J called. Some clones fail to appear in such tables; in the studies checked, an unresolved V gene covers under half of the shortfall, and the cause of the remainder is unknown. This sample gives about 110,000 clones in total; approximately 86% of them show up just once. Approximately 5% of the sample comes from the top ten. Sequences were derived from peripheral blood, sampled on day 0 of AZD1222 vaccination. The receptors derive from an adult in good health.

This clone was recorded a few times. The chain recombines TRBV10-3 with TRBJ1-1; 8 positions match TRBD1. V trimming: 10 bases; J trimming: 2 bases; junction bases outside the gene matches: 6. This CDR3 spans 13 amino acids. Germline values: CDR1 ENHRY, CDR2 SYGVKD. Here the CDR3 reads CATRTGINTEAFF. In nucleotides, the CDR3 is TGTGCCACCCGGACAGGGATTAACACTGAAGCTTTCTTT.

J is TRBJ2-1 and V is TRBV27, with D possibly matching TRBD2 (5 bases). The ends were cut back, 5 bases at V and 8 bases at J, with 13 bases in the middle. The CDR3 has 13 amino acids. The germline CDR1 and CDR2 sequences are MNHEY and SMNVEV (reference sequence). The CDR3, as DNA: TGTGCCAGCAGTCCCGGGTCTAGCCATGAGCAGTTCTTC. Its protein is CASSPGSSHEQFF.

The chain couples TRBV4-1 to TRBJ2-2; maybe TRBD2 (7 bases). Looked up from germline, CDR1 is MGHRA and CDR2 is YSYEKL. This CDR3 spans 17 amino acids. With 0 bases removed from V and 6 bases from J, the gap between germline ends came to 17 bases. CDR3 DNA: TGCGCCAGCAGCCAAGATCAACTGGGGGGGCTGGCCGGGGAGCTGTTTTTT. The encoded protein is CASSQDQLGGLAGELFF.

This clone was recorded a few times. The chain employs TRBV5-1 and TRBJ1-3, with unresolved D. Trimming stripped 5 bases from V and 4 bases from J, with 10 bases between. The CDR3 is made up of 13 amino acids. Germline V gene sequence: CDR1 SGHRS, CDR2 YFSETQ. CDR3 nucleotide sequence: TGCGCCAGCAGTTCGTACGCCGGAAACACCATATATTTT. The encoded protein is CASSSYAGNTIYF.

Here the CDR3 reads CASSQDRTGTGTDTQYF. The CDR3 DNA sequence: TGCGCCAGCAGCCAGGATAGAACCGGGACAGGCACAGATACGCAGTATTTT. The gene calls are TRBV4-3 and TRBJ2-3, with 7 bases that match TRBD1. Trimming cost V 3 bases and J 1 base; bases outside gene matches: 10. Germline lookup yields CDR1 LGHNA and CDR2 YSLEER. The CDR3 has 17 residues.

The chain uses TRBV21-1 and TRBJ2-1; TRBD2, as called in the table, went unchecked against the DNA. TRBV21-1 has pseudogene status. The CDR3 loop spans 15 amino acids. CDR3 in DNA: TGTGCCAGTAGGACTAGCGGGGGGGGAAACAATGAGCAGTTCTTC. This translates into CASRTSGGGNNEQFF.

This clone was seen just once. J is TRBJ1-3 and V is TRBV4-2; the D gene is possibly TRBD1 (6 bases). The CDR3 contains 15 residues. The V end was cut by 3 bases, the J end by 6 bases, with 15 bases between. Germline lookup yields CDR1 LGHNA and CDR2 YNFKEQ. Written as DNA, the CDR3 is TGTGCCAGCAGCCATGGAGGGGGTCCTACAAACACCATATATTTT. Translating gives CASSHGGGPTNTIYF.

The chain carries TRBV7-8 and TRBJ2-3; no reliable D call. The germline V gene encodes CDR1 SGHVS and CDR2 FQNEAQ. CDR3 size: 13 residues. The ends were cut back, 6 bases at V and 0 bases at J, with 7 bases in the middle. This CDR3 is CASRGSSTDTQYF. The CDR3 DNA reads TGTGCCAGCAGAGGCAGTAGCACAGATACGCAGTATTTT. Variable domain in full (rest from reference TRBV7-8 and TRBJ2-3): GAGVSQSPRYKVAKRGQDVALRCDPISGHVSLFWYQQALGQGPEFLTYFQNEAQLDKSGLPSDRFFAERPEGSVSTLKIQRTQQEDSAVYLCASRGSSTDTQYFGPGTRLTVL.

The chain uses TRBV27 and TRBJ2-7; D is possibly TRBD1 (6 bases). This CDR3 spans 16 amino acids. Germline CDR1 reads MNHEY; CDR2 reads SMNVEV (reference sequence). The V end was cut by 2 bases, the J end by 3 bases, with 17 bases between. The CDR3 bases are TGTGCCAGCAGTTTAACCCCGGGACAAGAGTACTACGAGCAGTACTTC. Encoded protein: CASSLTPGQEYYEQYF.

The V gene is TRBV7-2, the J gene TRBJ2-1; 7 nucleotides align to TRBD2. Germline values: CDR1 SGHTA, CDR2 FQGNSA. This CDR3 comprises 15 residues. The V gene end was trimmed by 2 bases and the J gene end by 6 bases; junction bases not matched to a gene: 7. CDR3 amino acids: CASSLYGLGGNEQFF. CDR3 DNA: TGTGCCAGCAGCTTATATGGACTAGGAGGCAATGAGCAGTTCTTC.

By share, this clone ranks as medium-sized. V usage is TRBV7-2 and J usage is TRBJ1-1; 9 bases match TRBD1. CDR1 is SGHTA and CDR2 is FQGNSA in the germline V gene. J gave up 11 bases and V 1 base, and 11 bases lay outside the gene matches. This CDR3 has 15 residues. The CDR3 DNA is TGTGCCAGCAGCTTAGTGGGGACAGGGCCCGATGGGGCTTTCTTT. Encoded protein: CASSLVGTGPDGAFF.

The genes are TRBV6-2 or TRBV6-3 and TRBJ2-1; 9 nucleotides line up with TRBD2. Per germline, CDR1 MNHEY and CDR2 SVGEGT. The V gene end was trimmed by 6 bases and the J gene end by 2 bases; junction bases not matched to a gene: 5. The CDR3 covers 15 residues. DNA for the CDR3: TGTGCCAGCAGACCTAGCGGGGACCCCTACAATGAGCAGTTCTTC. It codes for CASRPSGDPYNEQFF.

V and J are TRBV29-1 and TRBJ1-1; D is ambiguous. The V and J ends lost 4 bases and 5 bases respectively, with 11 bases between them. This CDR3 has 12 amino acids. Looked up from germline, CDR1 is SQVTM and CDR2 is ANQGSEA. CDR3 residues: CSVVGYMTEAFF. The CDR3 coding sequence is TGCAGCGTTGTAGGGTATATGACTGAAGCTTTCTTT.

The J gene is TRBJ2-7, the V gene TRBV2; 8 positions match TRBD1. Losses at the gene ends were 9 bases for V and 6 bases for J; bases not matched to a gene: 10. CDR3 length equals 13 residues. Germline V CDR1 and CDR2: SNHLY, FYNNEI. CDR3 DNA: TGTGCCAGTGCTCGGGACAGGACCTCCGAGCAGTACTTC. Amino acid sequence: CASARDRTSEQYF.

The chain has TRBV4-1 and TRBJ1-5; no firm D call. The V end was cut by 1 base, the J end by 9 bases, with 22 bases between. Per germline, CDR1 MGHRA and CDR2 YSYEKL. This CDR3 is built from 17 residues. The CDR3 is CASSQGAAGGSGRPQHF. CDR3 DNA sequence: TGCGCCAGCAGCCAAGGAGCGGCAGGAGGTAGCGGCCGGCCCCAGCATTTT.

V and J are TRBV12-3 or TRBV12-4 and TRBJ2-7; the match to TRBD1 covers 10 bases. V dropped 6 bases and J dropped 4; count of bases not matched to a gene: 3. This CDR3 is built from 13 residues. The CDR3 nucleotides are TGTGCCAGCAGCAGACAGGGGGCATACGAGCAGTACTTC. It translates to CASSRQGAYEQYF.

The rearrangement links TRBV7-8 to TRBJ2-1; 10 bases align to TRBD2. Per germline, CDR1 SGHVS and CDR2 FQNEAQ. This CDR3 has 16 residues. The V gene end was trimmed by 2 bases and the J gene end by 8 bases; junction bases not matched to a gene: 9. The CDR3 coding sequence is TGTGCCAGCAGCTTAAGAGCGGGGGGGCCGGGCTATGAGCAGTTCTTC. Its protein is CASSLRAGGPGYEQFF.

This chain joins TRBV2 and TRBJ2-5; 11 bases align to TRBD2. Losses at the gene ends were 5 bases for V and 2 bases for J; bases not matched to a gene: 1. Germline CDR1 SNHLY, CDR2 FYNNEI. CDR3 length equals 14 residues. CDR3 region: CASSRLAGQETQYF. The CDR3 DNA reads TGTGCCAGCAGTCGACTAGCGGGACAAGAGACCCAGTACTTC.

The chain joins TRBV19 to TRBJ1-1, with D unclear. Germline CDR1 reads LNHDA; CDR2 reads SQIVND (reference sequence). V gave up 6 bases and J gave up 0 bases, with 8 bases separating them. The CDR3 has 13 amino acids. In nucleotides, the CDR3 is TGTGCCAGTAGGTGGAACATGAACACTGAAGCTTTCTTT. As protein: CASRWNMNTEAFF.

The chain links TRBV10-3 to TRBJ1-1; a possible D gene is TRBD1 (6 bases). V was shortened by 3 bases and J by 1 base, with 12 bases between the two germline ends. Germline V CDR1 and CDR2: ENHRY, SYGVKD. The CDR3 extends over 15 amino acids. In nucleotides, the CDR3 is TGTGCCATCAGTGATTGGGACACCGAGAACACTGAAGCTTTCTTT. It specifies CAISDWDTENTEAFF.